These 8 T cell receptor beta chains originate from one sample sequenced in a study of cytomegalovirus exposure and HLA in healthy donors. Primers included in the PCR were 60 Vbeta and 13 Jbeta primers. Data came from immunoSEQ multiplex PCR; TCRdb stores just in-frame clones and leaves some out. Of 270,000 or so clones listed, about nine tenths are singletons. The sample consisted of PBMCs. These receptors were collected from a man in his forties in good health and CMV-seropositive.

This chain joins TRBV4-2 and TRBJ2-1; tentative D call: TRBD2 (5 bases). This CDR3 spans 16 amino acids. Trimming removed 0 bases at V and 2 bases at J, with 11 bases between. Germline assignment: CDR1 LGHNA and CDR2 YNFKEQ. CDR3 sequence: CASSQEGGVTYNEQFF. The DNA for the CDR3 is TGTGCCAGCAGCCAAGAAGGAGGCGTCACCTACAATGAGCAGTTCTTC.

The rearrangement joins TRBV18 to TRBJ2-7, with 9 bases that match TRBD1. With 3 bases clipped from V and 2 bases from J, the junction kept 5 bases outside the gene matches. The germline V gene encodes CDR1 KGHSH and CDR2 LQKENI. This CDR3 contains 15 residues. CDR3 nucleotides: TGTGCCAGCTCACCCGGGACAGGGATAACCTACGAGCAGTACTTC. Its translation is CASSPGTGITYEQYF.

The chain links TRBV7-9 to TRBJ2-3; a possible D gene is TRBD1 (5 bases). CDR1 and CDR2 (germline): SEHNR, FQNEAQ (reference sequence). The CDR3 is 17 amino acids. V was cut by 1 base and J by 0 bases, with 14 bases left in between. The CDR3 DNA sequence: TGTGCCAGCAGCTTAGGGGCAGGGATGATCAGCACAGATACGCAGTATTTT. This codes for CASSLGAGMISTDTQYF.

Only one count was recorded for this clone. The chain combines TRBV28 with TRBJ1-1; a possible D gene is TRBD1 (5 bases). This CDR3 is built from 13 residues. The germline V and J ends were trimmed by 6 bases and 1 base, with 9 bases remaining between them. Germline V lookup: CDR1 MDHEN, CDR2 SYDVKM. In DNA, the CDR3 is TGTGCCAGCAGGGGGCAAGCGAACACTGAAGCTTTCTTT. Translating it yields CASRGQANTEAFF.

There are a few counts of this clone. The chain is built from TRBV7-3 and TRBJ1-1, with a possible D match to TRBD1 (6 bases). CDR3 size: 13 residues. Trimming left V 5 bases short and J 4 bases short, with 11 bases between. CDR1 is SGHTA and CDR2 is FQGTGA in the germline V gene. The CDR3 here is CASSKMTGTEAFF. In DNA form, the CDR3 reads TGTGCCAGCAGCAAAATGACAGGCACTGAAGCTTTCTTT.

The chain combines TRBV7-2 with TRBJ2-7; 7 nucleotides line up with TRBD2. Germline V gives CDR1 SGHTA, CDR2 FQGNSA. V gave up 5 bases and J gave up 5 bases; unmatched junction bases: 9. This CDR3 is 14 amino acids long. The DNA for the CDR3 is TGTGCCAGCAGCCTCCAGCGGGAAGGCCACGAGCAGTACTTC. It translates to CASSLQREGHEQYF. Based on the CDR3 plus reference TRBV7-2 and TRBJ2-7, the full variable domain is GAGVSQSPSNKVTEKGKDVELRCDPISGHTALYWYRQSLGQGLEFLIYFQGNSAPDKSGLPSDRFSAERTGGSVSTLTIQRTQQEDSAVYLCASSLQREGHEQYFGPGTRLTVT.

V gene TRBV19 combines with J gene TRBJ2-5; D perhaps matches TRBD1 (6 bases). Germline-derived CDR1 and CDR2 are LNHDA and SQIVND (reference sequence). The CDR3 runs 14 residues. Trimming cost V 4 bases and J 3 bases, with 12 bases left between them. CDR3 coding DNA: TGTGCCAGTAGTAAGGACAGTACTAAAGAGACCCAGTACTTC. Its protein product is CASSKDSTKETQYF. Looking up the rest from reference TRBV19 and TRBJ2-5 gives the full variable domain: DGGITQSPKYLFRKEGQNVTLSCEQNLNHDAMYWYRQDPGQGLRLIYYSQIVNDFQKGDIAEGYSVSREKKESFPLTVTSAQKNPTAFYLCASSKDSTKETQYFGPGTRLLVL.

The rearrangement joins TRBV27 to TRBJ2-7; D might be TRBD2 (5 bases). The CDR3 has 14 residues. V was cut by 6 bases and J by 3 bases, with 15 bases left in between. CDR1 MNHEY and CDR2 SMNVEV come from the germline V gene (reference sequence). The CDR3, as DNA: TGTGCCAGCAGGGCAACTAGTCCTTTCTACGAGCAGTACTTC. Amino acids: CASRATSPFYEQYF.